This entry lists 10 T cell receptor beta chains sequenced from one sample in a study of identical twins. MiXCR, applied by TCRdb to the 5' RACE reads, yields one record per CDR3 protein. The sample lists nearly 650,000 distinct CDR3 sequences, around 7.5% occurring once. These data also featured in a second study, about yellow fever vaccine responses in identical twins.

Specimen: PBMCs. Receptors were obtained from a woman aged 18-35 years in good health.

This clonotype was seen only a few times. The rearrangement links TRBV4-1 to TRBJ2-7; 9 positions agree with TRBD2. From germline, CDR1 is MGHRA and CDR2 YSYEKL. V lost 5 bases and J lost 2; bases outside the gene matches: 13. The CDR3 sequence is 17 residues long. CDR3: CASSIHLAGVITYEQYF. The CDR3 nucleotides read TGCGCCAGCAGCATCCACTTAGCGGGAGTTATAACCTACGAGCAGTACTTC.

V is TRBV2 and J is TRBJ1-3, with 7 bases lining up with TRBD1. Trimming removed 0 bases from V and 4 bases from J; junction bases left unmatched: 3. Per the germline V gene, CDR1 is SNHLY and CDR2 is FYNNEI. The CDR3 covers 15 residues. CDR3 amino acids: CASSEAAGGGNTIYF. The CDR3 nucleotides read TGTGCCAGCAGTGAAGCGGCAGGGGGAGGAAACACCATATATTTT. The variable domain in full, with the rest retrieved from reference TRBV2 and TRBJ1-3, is EPEVTQTPSHQVTQMGQEVILRCVPISNHLYFYWYRQILGQKVEFLVSFYNNEISEKSEIFDDQFSVERPDGSNFTLKIRSTKLEDSAMYFCASSEAAGGGNTIYFGEGSWLTVV.

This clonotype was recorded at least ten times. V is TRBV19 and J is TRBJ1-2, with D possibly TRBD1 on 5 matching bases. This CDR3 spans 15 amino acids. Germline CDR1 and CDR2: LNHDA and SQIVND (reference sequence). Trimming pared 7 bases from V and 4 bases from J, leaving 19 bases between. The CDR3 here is CASIPGPSGIYGYTF. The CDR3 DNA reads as TGTGCCAGTATACCGGGGCCTTCCGGTATCTATGGCTACACCTTC.

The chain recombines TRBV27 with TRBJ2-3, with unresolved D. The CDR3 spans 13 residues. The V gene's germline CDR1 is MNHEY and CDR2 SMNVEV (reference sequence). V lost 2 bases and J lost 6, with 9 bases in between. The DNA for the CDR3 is TGTGCCAGCAGTTTAAACCTGGTGGATACGCAGTATTTT. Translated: CASSLNLVDTQYF.

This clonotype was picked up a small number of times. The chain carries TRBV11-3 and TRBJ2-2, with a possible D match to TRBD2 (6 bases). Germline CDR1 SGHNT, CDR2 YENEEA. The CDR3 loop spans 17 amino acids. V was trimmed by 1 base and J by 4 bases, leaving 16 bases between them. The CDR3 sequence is CASSLGSRLGATGELFF. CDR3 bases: TGTGCCAGCAGCTTAGGGTCGAGACTAGGAGCCACCGGGGAGCTGTTTTTT.

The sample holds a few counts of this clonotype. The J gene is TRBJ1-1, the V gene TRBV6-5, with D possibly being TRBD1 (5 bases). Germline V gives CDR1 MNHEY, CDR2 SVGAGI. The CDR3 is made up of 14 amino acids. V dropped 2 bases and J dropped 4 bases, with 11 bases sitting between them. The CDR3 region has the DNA TGTGCCAGCAGTTACGGGGCAGGTCTCACTGAAGCTTTCTTT. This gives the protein CASSYGAGLTEAFF.

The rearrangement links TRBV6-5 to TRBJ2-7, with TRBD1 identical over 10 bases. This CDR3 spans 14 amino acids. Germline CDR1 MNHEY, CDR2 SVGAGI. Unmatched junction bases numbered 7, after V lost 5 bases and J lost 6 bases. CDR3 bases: TGTGCCAGCAGTCACCGACAGGGGGCTGGCGAGCAGTACGTC. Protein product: CASSHRQGAGEQYV.

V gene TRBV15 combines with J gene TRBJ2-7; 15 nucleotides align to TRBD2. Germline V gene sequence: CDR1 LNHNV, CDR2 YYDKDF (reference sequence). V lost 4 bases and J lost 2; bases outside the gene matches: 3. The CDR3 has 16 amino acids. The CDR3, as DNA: TGTGCCACCAGCACCCGGACTAGCGGGAGGGCCTACGAGCAGTACTTC. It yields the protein CATSTRTSGRAYEQYF.

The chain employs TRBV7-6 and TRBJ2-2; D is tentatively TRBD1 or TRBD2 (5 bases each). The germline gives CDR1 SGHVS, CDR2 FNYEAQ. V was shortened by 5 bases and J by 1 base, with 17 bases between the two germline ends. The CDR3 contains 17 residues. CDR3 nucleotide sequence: TGTGCCAGCAGCCCTCTGTTGGGGGAGAGGAACACCGGGGAGCTGTTTTTT. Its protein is CASSPLLGERNTGELFF.

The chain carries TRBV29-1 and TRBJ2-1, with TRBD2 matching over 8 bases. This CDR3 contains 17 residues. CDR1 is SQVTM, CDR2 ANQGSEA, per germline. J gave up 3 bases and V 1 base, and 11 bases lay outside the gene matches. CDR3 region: CSVEGVATSEFYNEQFF. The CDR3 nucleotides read TGCAGCGTTGAAGGGGTTGCGACTAGCGAATTCTACAATGAGCAGTTCTTC.